The 2 T cell receptor beta chains presented below share a single source sample, sequenced in a study of T cell changes during pregnancy in multiple sclerosis (dated by TCRdb to about 2019). To prepare the library, the immunoSEQ multiplex PCR assay was applied. Imported from immuneACCESS, the table was reduced by TCRdb to in-frame sequences with V and J called. These copies leave out some clones; in studies compared against another copy, an unresolved V gene accounts for under half, and the cause of the remainder is not known. This sample is represented by 85,000 to 120,000 clones; less than 95% of them were singletons. The ten top clones hold approximately 1.5% of the sample. The input for sequencing was peripheral blood, taken after pregnancy. The receptor source for this set is a female donor with multiple sclerosis, enrolled in a pregnancy study.

V usage is TRBV2 and J usage is TRBJ2-3; 7 bases align to TRBD1. Germline V gene sequence: CDR1 SNHLY, CDR2 FYNNEI. CDR3 length equals 14 residues. The V gene end was trimmed by 4 bases and the J gene end by 5 bases; junction bases not matched to a gene: 6. The chain's CDR3 is CASSVTGVGDTQYF. CDR3 in DNA: TGTGCCAGCAGTGTTACAGGGGTAGGAGATACGCAGTATTTT.

This chain uses TRBV10-3 with TRBJ1-1; TRBD1 is a possible D gene (5 bases). This CDR3 contains 18 residues. Germline CDR1 ENHRY, CDR2 SYGVKD. V lost 0 bases and J lost 4, with 21 bases in between. CDR3 in DNA: TGTGCCATCAGTGAGTCGGAGCGGAGGGGTATAGGGAGCACTGAAGCTTTCTTT. It is translated as CAISESERRGIGSTEAFF.